The clone carrying this TCR beta chain was detected only a few times. As yet, its antigen is unknown. This specimen belongs to a study of T-cell memory formation after mild COVID-19. Findings of the study overall: From day 15 to 85, contracting clones were balanced between CD4 and CD8, whereas later expanders leaned toward CD4+.

Per germline, CDR1 MDHEN and CDR2 SYDVKM. Trimming removed 4 bases at V and 9 bases at J, with 10 bases between. The CDR3 is 12 residues long. Via MiXCR, TCRdb re-called the 5' RACE reads, giving one row per CDR3 protein. This sample has a few hundred thousand distinct CDR3 sequences, with approximately 15% found just once. The receptor's source is a man younger than 35 who had mild COVID-19 (a few samples of this study predate the infection). Cell type and time point are not known. Sequenced material: PBMCs or a T cell subset sorted from them (not recorded which). The chain is built from TRBV28 and TRBJ1-5; D is unresolved. DNA of the CDR3: TGTGCCAGCAGTTCATATGATCTGCCCCAGCATTTT. Protein: CASSSYDLPQHF.